This T cell receptor (beta chain) was found in a study of blood T cells in healthy people across ages. At the level of the study: Through template switching, about one barcoded beta molecule was captured per two T cells, as measured in model experiments.

Per-sample yields of isolated PBMCs were at least 6 million. RNA extraction gave at least 6 micrograms of total RNA per sample. V was clipped by 6 bases and J by 4 bases, with 23 bases between them. The CDR3 runs to 17 residues. The second PCR ran roughly 6 to 11 cycles with a sample-barcoded 5' primer and J-beta primers. Template switching added a 12-random-nucleotide identifier to every cDNA molecule. TCRdb reprocessed the 5' RACE reads via MiXCR and lists one record per CDR3 protein. The sample lists 1.6 million or so distinct CDR3 sequences; roughly 32% were seen once. Sequenced input: blood. This chain links TRBV6-7 with TRBJ2-3, with D perhaps assigned TRBD1 or TRBD2 (5 bases each). Being an ORF, TRBV6-7 has a function that is uncertain. The TCR originated in a woman aged 25 to 39 in good health. CDR3 in amino acids: CASRLLGSPGPADTQYF. Here the CDR3 DNA reads TGTGCCAGCAGGTTACTGGGGAGCCCAGGGCCGGCAGATACGCAGTATTTT.